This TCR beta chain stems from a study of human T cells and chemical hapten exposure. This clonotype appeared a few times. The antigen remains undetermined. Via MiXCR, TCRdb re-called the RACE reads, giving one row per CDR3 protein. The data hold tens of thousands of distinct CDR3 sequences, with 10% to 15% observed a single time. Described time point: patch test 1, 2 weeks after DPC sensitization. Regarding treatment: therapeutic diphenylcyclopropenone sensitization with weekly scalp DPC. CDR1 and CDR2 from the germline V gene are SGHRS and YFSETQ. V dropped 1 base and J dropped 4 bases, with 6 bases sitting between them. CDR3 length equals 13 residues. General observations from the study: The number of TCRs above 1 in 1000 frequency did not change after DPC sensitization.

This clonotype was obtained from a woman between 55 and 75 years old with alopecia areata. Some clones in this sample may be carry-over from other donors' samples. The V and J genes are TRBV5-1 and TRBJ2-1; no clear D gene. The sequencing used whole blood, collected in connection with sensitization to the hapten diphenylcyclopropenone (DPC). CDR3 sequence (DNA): TGCGCCAGCAGCTTGATTCCGTACAATGAGCAGTTCTTC. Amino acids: CASSLIPYNEQFF.